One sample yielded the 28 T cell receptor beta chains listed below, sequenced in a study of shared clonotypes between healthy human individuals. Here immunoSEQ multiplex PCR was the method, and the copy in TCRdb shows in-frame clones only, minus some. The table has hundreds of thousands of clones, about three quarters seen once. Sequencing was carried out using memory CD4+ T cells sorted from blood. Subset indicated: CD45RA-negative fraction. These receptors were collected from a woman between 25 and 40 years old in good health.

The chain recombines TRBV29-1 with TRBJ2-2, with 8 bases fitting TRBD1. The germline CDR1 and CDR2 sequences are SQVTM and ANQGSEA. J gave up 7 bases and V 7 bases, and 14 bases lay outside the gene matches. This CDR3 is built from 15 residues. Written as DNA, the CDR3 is TGCAGCGCCGCCCCCGGACAGGGATTCAGCGGGGAGCTGTTTTTT. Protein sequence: CSAAPGQGFSGELFF.

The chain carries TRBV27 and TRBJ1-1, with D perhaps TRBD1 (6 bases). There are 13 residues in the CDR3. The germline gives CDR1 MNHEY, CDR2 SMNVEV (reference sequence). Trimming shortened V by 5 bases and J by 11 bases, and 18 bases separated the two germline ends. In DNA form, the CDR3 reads TGTGCCAGCAGTCGATCCGTTGGGGGCCGGGCTTTCTTT. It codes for CASSRSVGGRAFF.

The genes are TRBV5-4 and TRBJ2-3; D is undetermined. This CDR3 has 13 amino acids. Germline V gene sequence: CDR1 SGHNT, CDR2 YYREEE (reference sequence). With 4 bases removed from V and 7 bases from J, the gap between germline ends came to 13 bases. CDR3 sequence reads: CASSTDWQNTQYF. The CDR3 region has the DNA TGTGCCAGCAGCACCGACTGGCAAAATACGCAGTATTTT.

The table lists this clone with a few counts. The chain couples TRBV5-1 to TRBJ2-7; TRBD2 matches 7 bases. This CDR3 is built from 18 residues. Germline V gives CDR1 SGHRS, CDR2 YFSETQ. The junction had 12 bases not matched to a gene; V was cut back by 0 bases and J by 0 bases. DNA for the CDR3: TGCGCCAGCAGCTTGGTTAGCGGCGGGGGAGAGAGCTCCTACGAGCAGTACTTC. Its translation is CASSLVSGGGESSYEQYF.

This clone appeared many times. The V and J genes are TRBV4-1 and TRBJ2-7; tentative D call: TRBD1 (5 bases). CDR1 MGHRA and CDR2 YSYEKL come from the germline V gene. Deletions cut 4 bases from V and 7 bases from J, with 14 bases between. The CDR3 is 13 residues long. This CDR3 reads CASSPDIQREQYF. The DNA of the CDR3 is TGCGCCAGCAGCCCGGACATCCAGCGTGAGCAGTACTTC.

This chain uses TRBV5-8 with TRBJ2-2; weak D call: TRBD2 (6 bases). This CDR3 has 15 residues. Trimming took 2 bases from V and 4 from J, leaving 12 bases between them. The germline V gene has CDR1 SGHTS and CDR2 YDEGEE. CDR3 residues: CASSFDGRGTGELFF. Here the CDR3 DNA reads TGTGCCAGCAGCTTTGACGGGAGAGGCACCGGGGAGCTGTTTTTT.

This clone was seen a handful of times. The CDR3, as DNA: TGTGCCAGCAGAGGAGGGAGGACTAGCGGGATCCAAGAGACCCAGTACTTC. Its translation is CASRGGRTSGIQETQYF. The rearrangement uses TRBV2 and TRBJ2-5; 12 bases align to TRBD2. Per germline, CDR1 SNHLY and CDR2 FYNNEI. J lost 1 base, V lost 6 bases, and 9 bases had no gene match. This CDR3 region has 17 residues. Based on the CDR3 plus reference TRBV2 and TRBJ2-5, the full variable domain is EPEVTQTPSHQVTQMGQEVILRCVPISNHLYFYWYRQILGQKVEFLVSFYNNEISEKSEIFDDQFSVERPDGSNFTLKIRSTKLEDSAMYFCASRGGRTSGIQETQYFGPGTRLLVL.

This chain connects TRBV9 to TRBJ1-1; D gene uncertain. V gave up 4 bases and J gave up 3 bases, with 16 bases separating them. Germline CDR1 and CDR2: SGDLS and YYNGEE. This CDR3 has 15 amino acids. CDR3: CASSPNVLGYTEAFF. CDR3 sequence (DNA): TGTGCCAGCAGCCCTAACGTGTTAGGTTACACTGAAGCTTTCTTT.

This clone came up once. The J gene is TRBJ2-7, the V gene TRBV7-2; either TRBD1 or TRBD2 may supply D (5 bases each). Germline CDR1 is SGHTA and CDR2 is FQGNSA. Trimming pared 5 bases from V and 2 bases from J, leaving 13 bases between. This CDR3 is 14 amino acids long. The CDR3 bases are TGTGCCAGCAGCCCAACCCCGGGACCCTACGAGCAGTACTTC. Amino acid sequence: CASSPTPGPYEQYF. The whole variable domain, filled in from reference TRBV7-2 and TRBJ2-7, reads GAGVSQSPSNKVTEKGKDVELRCDPISGHTALYWYRQSLGQGLEFLIYFQGNSAPDKSGLPSDRFSAERTGGSVSTLTIQRTQQEDSAVYLCASSPTPGPYEQYFGPGTRLTVT.

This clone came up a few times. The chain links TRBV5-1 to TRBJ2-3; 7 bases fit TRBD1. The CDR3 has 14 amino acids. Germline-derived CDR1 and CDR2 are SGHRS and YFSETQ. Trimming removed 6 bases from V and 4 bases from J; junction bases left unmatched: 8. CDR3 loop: CASTRTGIADTQYF. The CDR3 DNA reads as TGCGCCAGCACCCGGACAGGCATCGCAGATACGCAGTATTTT. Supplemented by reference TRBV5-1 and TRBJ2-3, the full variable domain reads KAGVTQTPRYLIKTRGQQVTLSCSPISGHRSVSWYQQTPGQGLQFLFEYFSETQRNKGNFPGRFSGRQFSNSRSEMNVSTLELGDSALYLCASTRTGIADTQYFGPGTRLTVL.

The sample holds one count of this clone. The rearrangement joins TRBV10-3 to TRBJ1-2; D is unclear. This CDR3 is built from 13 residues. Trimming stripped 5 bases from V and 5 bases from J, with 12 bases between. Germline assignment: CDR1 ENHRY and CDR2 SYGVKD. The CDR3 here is CAISQESGYGYTF. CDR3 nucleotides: TGTGCCATCAGTCAGGAGTCGGGGTATGGCTACACCTTC.

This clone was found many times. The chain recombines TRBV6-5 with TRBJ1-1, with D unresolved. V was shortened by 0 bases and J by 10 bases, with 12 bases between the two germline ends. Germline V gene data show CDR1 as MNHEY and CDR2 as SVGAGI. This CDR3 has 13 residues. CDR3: CASSYSENVGAFF. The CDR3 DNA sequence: TGTGCCAGCAGTTACTCCGAGAATGTGGGAGCTTTCTTT.

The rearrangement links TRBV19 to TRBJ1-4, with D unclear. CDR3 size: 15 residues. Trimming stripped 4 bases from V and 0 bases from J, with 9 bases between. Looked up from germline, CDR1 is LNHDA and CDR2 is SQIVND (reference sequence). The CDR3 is CASSRRKATNEKLFF. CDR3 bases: TGTGCCAGTAGTAGACGGAAGGCAACTAATGAAAAACTGTTTTTT.

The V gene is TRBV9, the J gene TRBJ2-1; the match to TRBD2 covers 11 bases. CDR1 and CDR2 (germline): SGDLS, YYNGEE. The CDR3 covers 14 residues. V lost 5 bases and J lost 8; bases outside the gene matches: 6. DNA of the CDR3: TGTGCCAGCAGGACTAGCGGGACGGGCGATGAGCAGTTCTTC. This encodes CASRTSGTGDEQFF.

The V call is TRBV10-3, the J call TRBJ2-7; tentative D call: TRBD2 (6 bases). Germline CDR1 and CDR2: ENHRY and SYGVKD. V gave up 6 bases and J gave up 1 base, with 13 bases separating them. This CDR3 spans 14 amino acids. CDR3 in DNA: TGTGCCATCAGCCTTAGCGGAGGGTCCTACGAGCAGTACTTC. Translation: CAISLSGGSYEQYF.

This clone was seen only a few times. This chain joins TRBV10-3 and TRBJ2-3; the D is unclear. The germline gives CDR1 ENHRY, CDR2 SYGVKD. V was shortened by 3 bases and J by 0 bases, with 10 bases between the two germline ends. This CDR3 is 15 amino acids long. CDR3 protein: CAISEEATSTDTQYF. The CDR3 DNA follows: TGTGCCATCAGTGAAGAGGCTACTAGCACAGATACGCAGTATTTT.

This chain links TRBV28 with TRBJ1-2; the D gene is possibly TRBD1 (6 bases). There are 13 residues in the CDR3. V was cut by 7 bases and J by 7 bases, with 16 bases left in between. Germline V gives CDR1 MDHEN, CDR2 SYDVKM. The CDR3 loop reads CASTGGNEGGYTF. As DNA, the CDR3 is TGTGCCAGCACTGGGGGCAACGAGGGTGGCTACACCTTC.

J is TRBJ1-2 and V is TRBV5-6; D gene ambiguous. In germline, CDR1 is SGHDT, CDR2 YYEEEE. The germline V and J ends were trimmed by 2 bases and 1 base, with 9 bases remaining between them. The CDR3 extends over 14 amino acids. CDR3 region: CASSLPTNNYGYTF. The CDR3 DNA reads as TGTGCCAGCAGCTTACCAACAAATAACTATGGCTACACCTTC.

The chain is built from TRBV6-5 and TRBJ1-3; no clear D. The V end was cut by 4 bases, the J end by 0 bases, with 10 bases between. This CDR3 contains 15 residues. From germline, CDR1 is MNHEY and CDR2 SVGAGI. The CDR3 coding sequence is TGTGCCAGCAGTTCCCAGAAGGACTCTGGAAACACCATATATTTT. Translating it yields CASSSQKDSGNTIYF.

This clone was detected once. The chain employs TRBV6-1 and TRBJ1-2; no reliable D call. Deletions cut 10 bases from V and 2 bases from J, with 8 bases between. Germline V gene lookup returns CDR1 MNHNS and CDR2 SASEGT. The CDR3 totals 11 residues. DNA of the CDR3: TGTGCCATCGGGCAGAACTATGGCTACACCTTC. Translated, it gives CAIGQNYGYTF.

The CDR3 is CASSGDKGTDTQYF. Here the CDR3 DNA reads TGTGCCAGCAGTGGGGACAAAGGCACAGATACGCAGTATTTT. This sequence joins TRBV2 and TRBJ2-3, with D possibly TRBD1 on 6 matching bases. The CDR3 is 14 amino acids. Trimming stripped 4 bases from V and 1 base from J, with 9 bases between. In germline, CDR1 is SNHLY, CDR2 FYNNEI.

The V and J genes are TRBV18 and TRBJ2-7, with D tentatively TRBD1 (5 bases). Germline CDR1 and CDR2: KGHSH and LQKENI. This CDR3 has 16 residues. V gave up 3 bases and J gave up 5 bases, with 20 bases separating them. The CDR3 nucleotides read TGTGCCAGCTCACCGAGTAGGGCAGGGTCGTCCCACGAGCAGTACTTC. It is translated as CASSPSRAGSSHEQYF.

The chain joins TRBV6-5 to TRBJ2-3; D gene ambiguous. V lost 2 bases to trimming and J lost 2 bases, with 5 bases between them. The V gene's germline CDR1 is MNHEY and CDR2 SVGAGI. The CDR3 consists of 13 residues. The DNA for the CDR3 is TGTGCCAGCAGTTACGGGAACACAGATACGCAGTATTTT. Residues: CASSYGNTDTQYF.

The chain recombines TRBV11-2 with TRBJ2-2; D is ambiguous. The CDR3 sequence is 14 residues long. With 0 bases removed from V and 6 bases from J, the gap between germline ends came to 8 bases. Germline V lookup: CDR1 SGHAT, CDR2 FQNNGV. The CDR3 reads CASSLDLSSGELFF. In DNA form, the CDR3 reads TGTGCCAGCAGCTTAGATTTAAGTTCCGGGGAGCTGTTTTTT.

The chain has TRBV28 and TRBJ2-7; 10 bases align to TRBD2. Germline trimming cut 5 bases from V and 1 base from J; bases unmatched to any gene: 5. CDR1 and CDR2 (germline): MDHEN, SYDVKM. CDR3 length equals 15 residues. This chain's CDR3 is CASSVLAGASYEQYF. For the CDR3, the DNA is TGTGCCAGCAGTGTTCTAGCGGGGGCGTCCTACGAGCAGTACTTC.

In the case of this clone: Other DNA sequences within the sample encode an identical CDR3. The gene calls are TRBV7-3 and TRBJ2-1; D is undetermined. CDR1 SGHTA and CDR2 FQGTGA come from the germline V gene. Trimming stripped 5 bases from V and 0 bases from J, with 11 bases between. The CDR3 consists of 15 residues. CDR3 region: CASSPQRDSYNEQFF. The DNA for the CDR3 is TGTGCCAGCAGCCCACAAAGGGACTCCTACAATGAGCAGTTCTTC.

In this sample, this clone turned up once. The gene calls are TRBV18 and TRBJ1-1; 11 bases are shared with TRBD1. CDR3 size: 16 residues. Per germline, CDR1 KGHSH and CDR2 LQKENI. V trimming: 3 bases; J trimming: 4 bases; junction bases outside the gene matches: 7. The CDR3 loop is CASSPLGQGASTEAFF. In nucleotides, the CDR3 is TGTGCCAGCTCACCCCTTGGACAGGGGGCGTCCACTGAAGCTTTCTTT. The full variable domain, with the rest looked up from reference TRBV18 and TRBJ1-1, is NAGVMQNPRHLVRRRGQEARLRCSPMKGHSHVYWYRQLPEEGLKFMVYLQKENIIDESGMPKERFSAEFPKEGPSILRIQQVVRGDSAAYFCASSPLGQGASTEAFFGQGTRLTVV.

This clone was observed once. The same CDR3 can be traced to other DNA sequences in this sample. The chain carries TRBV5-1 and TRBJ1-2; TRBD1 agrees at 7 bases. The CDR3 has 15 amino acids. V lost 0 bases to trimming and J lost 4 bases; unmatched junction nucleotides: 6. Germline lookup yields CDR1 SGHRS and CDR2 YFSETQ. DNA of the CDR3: TGCGCCAGCAGCTTGGTGGCAGGGGGAGGCTATGGCTACACCTTC. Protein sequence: CASSLVAGGGYGYTF.